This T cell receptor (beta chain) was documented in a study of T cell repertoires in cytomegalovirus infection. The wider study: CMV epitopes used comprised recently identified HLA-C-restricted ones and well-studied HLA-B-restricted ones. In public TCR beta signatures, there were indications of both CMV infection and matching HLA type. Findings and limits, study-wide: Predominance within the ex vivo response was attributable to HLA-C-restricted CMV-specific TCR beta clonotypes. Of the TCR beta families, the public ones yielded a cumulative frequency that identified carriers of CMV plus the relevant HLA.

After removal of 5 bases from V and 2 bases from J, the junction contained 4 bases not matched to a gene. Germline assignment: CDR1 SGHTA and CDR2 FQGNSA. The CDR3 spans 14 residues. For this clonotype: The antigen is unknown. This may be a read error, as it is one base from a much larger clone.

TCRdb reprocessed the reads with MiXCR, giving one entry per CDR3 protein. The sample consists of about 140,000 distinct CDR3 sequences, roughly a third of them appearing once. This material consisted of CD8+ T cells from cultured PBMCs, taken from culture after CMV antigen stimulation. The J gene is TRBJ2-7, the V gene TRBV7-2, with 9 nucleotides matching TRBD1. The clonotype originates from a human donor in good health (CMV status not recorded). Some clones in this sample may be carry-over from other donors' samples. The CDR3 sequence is CASSTGQGAYEQYF. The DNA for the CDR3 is TGTGCCAGCAGCACGGGACAGGGAGCCTACGAGCAGTACTTC. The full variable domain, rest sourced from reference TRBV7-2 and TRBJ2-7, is GAGVSQSPSNKVTEKGKDVELRCDPISGHTALYWYRQSLGQGLEFLIYFQGNSAPDKSGLPSDRFSAERTGGSVSTLTIQRTQQEDSAVYLCASSTGQGAYEQYFGPGTRLTVT.